Listed below are T cell receptor beta chains from one sample, sequenced in a study of T cell repertoires in cytomegalovirus infection. TCRdb processed the reads anew with MiXCR; each CDR3 protein has one entry. The table has some 440,000 distinct CDR3 sequences, approximately 32% seen once; the top ten hold approximately 15%. The sample consisted of PBMCs. The receptor set was obtained from a human donor in good health (CMV status not recorded). Some clones in this sample may be carry-over from other donors' samples. The CDR3 runs from the conserved cysteine through the conserved F or W. The order of the fields is CDR3 protein, CDR3 DNA, clone size, J gene, V gene, D gene. A D gene is named only where the DNA matches it firmly. Where a row states a size, it is once, few, many or the class of an expanded clone; other rows omit it.

CASSIRQAFFYGYTF TGTGCCAGTAGTATACGACAGGCCTTCTTCTATGGCTACACCTTC few TRBJ1-2 TRBV19 .
CSVRQGSDSPLHF TGCAGCGTTCGACAGGGGAGCGATTCACCCCTCCACTTT . TRBJ1-6 TRBV29-1 TRBD1
CASSLMGSPSEQYF TGTGCCAGCAGCTTGATGGGGTCGCCCTCCGAGCAGTACTTC few TRBJ2-7 TRBV5-4 .
CASSLGTLNTGELFF TGTGCCAGCAGTTTAGGGACACTGAACACCGGGGAGCTGTTTTTT . TRBJ2-2 TRBV12-3/TRBV12-4 .
CAASAADTQYF TGTGCCGCCTCGGCGGCAGATACGCAGTATTTT . TRBJ2-3 TRBV10-3 .
CASSGLAGALNIQYF TGTGCCAGCAGTGGACTAGCGGGGGCCTTGAACATTCAGTACTTC . TRBJ2-4 TRBV12-3/TRBV12-4 TRBD2
CASSIGLFLPQHF TGTGCCAGTAGTATAGGACTCTTCCTACCCCAGCATTTT few TRBJ1-5 TRBV19 .
CASSQVGVSYEQYF TGCGCCAGCAGCCAAGTCGGGGTCTCCTACGAGCAGTACTTC . TRBJ2-7 TRBV4-1 .
CASSIDAGTSQPQHF TGTGCCAGTAGTATAGACGCCGGGACTTCACAGCCCCAGCATTTT few TRBJ1-5 TRBV19 .
CASSIQVTYGYTF TGTGCCAGCAGCATACAGGTTACCTATGGCTACACCTTC . TRBJ1-2 TRBV28 .
CASSLGGGETQYF TGTGCCAGCAGTTTAGGGGGAGGAGAGACCCAGTACTTC many TRBJ2-5 TRBV7-9 .
CASSFRAGSGELFF TGTGCCAGCAGTTTCCGGGCGGGATCCGGGGAGCTGTTTTTT few TRBJ2-2 TRBV27 .
CASSYQGAASSYNSPLHF TGTGCCAGCAGTTACCAGGGGGCAGCGAGCTCCTATAATTCACCCCTCCACTTT many TRBJ1-6 TRBV6-5 TRBD1
CASSLEFGRQPQHF TGTGCCAGCAGCTTAGAATTCGGTCGTCAGCCCCAGCATTTT many TRBJ1-5 TRBV7-8 .
CASSQDQGFNNEQFF TGCGCCAGCAGCCAAGATCAGGGATTTAACAATGAGCAGTTCTTC once TRBJ2-1 TRBV4-1 .
CSVEGSQTLNEQFF TGCAGCGTTGAGGGATCCCAGACCCTCAATGAGCAGTTCTTC . TRBJ2-1 TRBV29-1 .
CASSYRTGAYEQYF TGTGCCAGCAGTTACCGGACAGGGGCCTACGAGCAGTACTTC . TRBJ2-7 TRBV6-2/TRBV6-3 TRBD1
CASSFRDTYNEQFF TGTGCCAGTAGTTTCCGGGACACCTACAATGAGCAGTTCTTC . TRBJ2-1 TRBV19 .
CASSPDPGETQYF TGTGCCAGCAGTCCGGACCCCGGGGAGACCCAGTACTTC . TRBJ2-5 TRBV28 .
CASSLAAGLAGALSYEQYF TGTGCCAGCAGCTTGGCCGCGGGACTAGCGGGGGCTCTCTCCTACGAGCAGTACTTC . TRBJ2-7 TRBV5-6 TRBD2
CARSYEGASIQPQHF TGTGCCCGCAGTTATGAGGGGGCAAGTATCCAGCCCCAGCATTTT . TRBJ1-5 TRBV6-6 TRBD1
CASSWGETGRSETQYF TGTGCCAGCAGCTGGGGGGAGACAGGGAGGAGCGAGACCCAGTACTTC few TRBJ2-5 TRBV7-9 .
CASSPTQSTNEKLFF TGTGCCAGCAGCCCCACTCAGTCAACTAATGAAAAACTGTTTTTT . TRBJ1-4 TRBV5-6 .
CASSRIPPDTGELFF TGCGCCAGCAGTAGGATCCCCCCGGACACCGGGGAGCTGTTTTTT . TRBJ2-2 TRBV10-1 .